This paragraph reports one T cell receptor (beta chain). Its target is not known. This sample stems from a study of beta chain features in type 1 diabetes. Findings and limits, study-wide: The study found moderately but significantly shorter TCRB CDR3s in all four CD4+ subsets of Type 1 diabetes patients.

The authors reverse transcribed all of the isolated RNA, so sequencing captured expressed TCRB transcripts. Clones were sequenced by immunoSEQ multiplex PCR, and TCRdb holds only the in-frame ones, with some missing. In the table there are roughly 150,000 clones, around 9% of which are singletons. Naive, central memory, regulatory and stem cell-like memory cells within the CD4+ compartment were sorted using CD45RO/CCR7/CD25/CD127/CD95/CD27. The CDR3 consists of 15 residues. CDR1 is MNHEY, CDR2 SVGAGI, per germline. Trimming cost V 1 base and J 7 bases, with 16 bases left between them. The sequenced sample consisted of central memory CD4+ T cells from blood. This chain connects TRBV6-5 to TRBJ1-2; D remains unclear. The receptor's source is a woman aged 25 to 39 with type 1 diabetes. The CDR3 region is CASSYFSGGSIGYTF. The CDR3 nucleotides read TGTGCCAGCAGTTACTTCTCGGGCGGGTCTATTGGCTACACCTTC.